This T cell receptor beta chain is from a study of blood T cell repertoires in COVID-19. Study details: COVID-19 samples collected from the United States, Italy and Spain covered acute and convalescent phases.

The CDR3 totals 13 residues. The ends were cut back, 2 bases at V and 3 bases at J, with 7 bases in the middle. Germline lookup yields CDR1 SGHTA and CDR2 FQGTGA. In the authors' workflow: Reference gene primer amplification in the assay estimated nucleated cell counts. Sequencing was performed with immunoSEQ multiplex PCR; in TCRdb, only in-frame clones are kept and a portion is missing. That table supplies the V and J calls and clone size; D and trimming were determined from the DNA. Among about 220,000 clones listed, roughly 85% were seen once. Seattle cases were enrolled at active infection and followed longitudinally.

This sequence was found in a woman aged 70 to 79 with COVID-19, enrolled during active disease. The specimen sequenced was peripheral blood. The chain is built from TRBV7-3 and TRBJ1-2; no clear D gene. DNA for the CDR3: TGTGCCAGCAGCTTACTGGGCTACTATGGCTACACCTTC. It specifies CASSLLGYYGYTF.